Each of the 19 T cell receptor beta chains below was sequenced from the same sample in a study of CD8 T cells in Susac syndrome. Random hexamers primed reverse transcription of about 0.45 to 1 ug RNA. One entry per CDR3 protein, called by TCRdb with MiXCR from the immunoSEQ multiplex PCR reads. Of more than 65,000 distinct CDR3 sequences in the sample, approximately 95% were seen once. What was sequenced was CD8+ T cells from PBMCs. These receptor sequences come from a human donor in good health.

V and J are TRBV28 and TRBJ2-3; weak D call: TRBD1 (6 bases). The CDR3 is made up of 14 amino acids. The germline V gene has CDR1 MDHEN and CDR2 SYDVKM. V lost 6 bases, J lost 4 bases, and 14 bases lay in between. CDR3 nucleotide sequence: TGTGCCAGCAGCCCCACAGGGACGGCAGATACGCAGTATTTT. Its translation is CASSPTGTADTQYF.

CDR3 in amino acids: CASRFEAFTGELFF. CDR3 bases: TGTGCCAGCAGGTTTGAGGCCTTCACCGGGGAGCTGTTTTTT. The J gene is TRBJ2-2, the V gene TRBV12-3 or TRBV12-4, with no clear D. V was clipped by 6 bases and J by 4 bases, with 12 bases between them. There are 14 residues in the CDR3.

V gene TRBV19 combines with J gene TRBJ1-1; 7 bases line up with TRBD1. J gave up 3 bases and V 6 bases, and 4 bases lay outside the gene matches. This CDR3 is built from 13 residues. Germline V gene lookup returns CDR1 LNHDA and CDR2 SQIVND (reference sequence). In DNA, the CDR3 is TGTGCCAGTAGAACAGGGGTGTACACTGAAGCTTTCTTT. It is translated as CASRTGVYTEAFF.

The rearrangement uses TRBV9 and TRBJ2-7; 9 bases are a match to TRBD2. The V segment lost 1 base and the J segment 3 bases; nucleotides outside the gene matches: 8. CDR1 is SGDLS, CDR2 YYNGEE, per germline. This CDR3 is 16 amino acids long. This CDR3 is CASSVQAGGPYYEQYF. The DNA for the CDR3 is TGTGCCAGCAGCGTACAAGCGGGAGGCCCCTACTACGAGCAGTACTTC.

The J gene is TRBJ2-7, the V gene TRBV6-2 or TRBV6-3; no clear D. CDR1 is MNHEY and CDR2 is SVGEGT in the germline V gene. The CDR3 length is 11 residues. The ends were cut back, 5 bases at V and 8 bases at J, with 10 bases in the middle. The CDR3 bases are TGTGCCAGCAGTGACCAGTTAAAGCAGTACGTC. Residues: CASSDQLKQYV.

This chain joins TRBV7-8 and TRBJ2-7; 7 bases align to TRBD2. The length of the CDR3 is 16 residues. The germline CDR1 and CDR2 sequences are SGHVS and FQNEAQ. J was trimmed by 3 bases and V by 7 bases; bases with no gene match: 15. The CDR3 DNA reads as TGTGCCAGCACCCCCTGGAGCGGGGAAGCCCGCTACGAGCAGTACTTC. The encoded protein is CASTPWSGEARYEQYF.

This chain links TRBV6-1 with TRBJ2-1, with 8 bases matching TRBD1. Per germline, CDR1 MNHNS and CDR2 SASEGT. There are 19 residues in the CDR3. The trim removed 5 bases at V and 6 bases at J, leaving 21 bases unmatched. CDR3 nucleotides: TGTGCCAGCAGTCCCACCTTTAGGACAGGGCTCTTTCCCGGCAATGAGCAGTTCTTC. Encoded protein: CASSPTFRTGLFPGNEQFF.

V and J are TRBV12-3 or TRBV12-4 and TRBJ1-1, with D maybe TRBD1 (5 bases). Trimming shortened V by 3 bases and J by 4 bases, and 15 bases separated the two germline ends. There are 15 residues in the CDR3. In DNA form, the CDR3 reads TGTGCCAGCAGTTTCTCACCAGGGAGTTTCACTGAAGCTTTCTTT. Translating it yields CASSFSPGSFTEAFF.

The table lists this clonotype with a count of one. J is TRBJ1-5 and V is TRBV6-1; D is perhaps TRBD1 (6 bases). The CDR3 covers 16 residues. V was pared by 0 bases and J by 7 bases, with 16 bases between. The V gene's germline CDR1 is MNHNS and CDR2 SASEGT. CDR3 in DNA: TGTGCCAGCAGTGAAGCGCGGGGGGCGGGTAAGCAGCCCCAGCATTTT. Encoded protein: CASSEARGAGKQPQHF.

The CDR3 spells CASSLVGQAYGYTF. In DNA form, the CDR3 reads TGTGCCAGCAGCTTGGTCGGACAGGCTTATGGCTACACCTTC. V is TRBV5-6 and J is TRBJ1-2; TRBD1 aligns across 7 bases. This CDR3 comprises 14 residues. Germline V gene data show CDR1 as SGHDT and CDR2 as YYEEEE. J lost 5 bases, V lost 0 bases, and 4 bases had no gene match.

The chain has TRBV4-1 and TRBJ2-1; unclear D gene. This CDR3 comprises 13 residues. Germline CDR1 reads MGHRA; CDR2 reads YSYEKL. The V end was cut by 0 bases, the J end by 9 bases, with 9 bases between. The CDR3 region has the DNA TGCGCCAGCAGCCAAGATGAGTTCCGTGAGCAGTTCTTC. It is translated as CASSQDEFREQFF.

V gene TRBV4-1 combines with J gene TRBJ1-1; D may be TRBD1 (6 bases). The CDR3 sequence is 14 residues long. Germline CDR1 and CDR2: MGHRA and YSYEKL. V was pared by 0 bases and J by 4 bases, with 9 bases between. DNA of the CDR3: TGCGCCAGCAGCCAAGATAGGGGGGGCACTGAAGCTTTCTTT. Protein product: CASSQDRGGTEAFF.

This chain joins TRBV18 and TRBJ2-1; D is perhaps TRBD1 (6 bases). The CDR3 is 16 amino acids. V lost 0 bases and J 8 bases, leaving 17 bases between the germline ends. Germline CDR1 is KGHSH and CDR2 is LQKENI. CDR3 sequence (DNA): TGTGCCAGCTCACCACCCAAATTACAGGGTATCGATGAGCAGTTCTTC. Its translation is CASSPPKLQGIDEQFF.

The chain recombines TRBV9 with TRBJ1-6; D is uncertain. The V end was cut by 3 bases, the J end by 3 bases, with 13 bases between. Per germline, CDR1 SGDLS and CDR2 YYNGEE. This CDR3 is built from 16 residues. The CDR3 loop is CASSASRGDYNSPLHF. DNA for the CDR3: TGTGCCAGCAGCGCCTCCCGGGGAGACTATAATTCACCCCTCCACTTT.

The chain recombines TRBV19 with TRBJ2-4; no firm D call. Trimming shortened V by 2 bases and J by 3 bases, and 11 bases separated the two germline ends. In germline, CDR1 is LNHDA, CDR2 SQIVND (reference sequence). The CDR3 has 15 residues. The DNA for the CDR3 is TGTGCCAGTAGTATAAGCCGATCTTTCAAAAACATTCAGTACTTC. Protein sequence: CASSISRSFKNIQYF.

The chain couples TRBV2 to TRBJ1-2; D is undetermined. With 3 bases removed from V and 3 bases from J, the gap between germline ends came to 5 bases. The CDR3 is made up of 12 amino acids. Per the germline V gene, CDR1 is SNHLY and CDR2 is FYNNEI. Written as DNA, the CDR3 is TGTGCCAGCAGTGACGGGTACTATGGCTACACCTTC. Translating it yields CASSDGYYGYTF. Drawing the rest from reference TRBV2 and TRBJ1-2, the complete variable domain is EPEVTQTPSHQVTQMGQEVILRCVPISNHLYFYWYRQILGQKVEFLVSFYNNEISEKSEIFDDQFSVERPDGSNFTLKIRSTKLEDSAMYFCASSDGYYGYTFGSGTRLTVV.

CDR3 DNA sequence: TGTGCCAGCAGCCCCAGCGGGGGGGTGAACATTCAGTACTTC. It is translated as CASSPSGGVNIQYF. This chain links TRBV7-9 with TRBJ2-4; TRBD2 matches at 10 bases. V was pared by 5 bases and J by 7 bases, with 5 bases of the junction left unmatched. The germline gives CDR1 SEHNR, CDR2 FQNEAQ (reference sequence). The CDR3 runs 14 residues.

V gene TRBV13 combines with J gene TRBJ2-1, with 9 bases fitting TRBD1. The CDR3 runs to 15 residues. Germline assignment: CDR1 PRHDT and CDR2 FYEKMQ (reference sequence). The J segment lost 9 bases and the V segment lost 3 bases, leaving 9 bases of the junction unmatched. The CDR3 is CASSLGQGPGIEQFF. The CDR3 nucleotides are TGTGCCAGCAGCTTGGGACAGGGACCTGGGATTGAGCAGTTCTTC.

The chain links TRBV27 to TRBJ1-6, with unresolved D. Germline CDR1 is MNHEY and CDR2 is SMNVEV (reference sequence). The CDR3 has 15 residues. Trimming cost V 5 bases and J 10 bases, with 18 bases left between them. Here the CDR3 DNA reads TGTGCCAGCAGTCCGCCAGAGGGAGGAGGGTCACCCCTCCACTTT. Its translation: CASSPPEGGGSPLHF.